A selection of T cell receptor beta chains follows, all from one sample in a study of shared clonotypes between healthy human individuals. Assay used: immunoSEQ multiplex PCR; TCRdb lists only in-frame clones, some missing. The sample lists approximately 470,000 clones; approximately 81% were seen once. Sequencing used PBMCs. The receptors were sampled from a woman aged 35 to 49 in good health. Some clones in this sample may be carry-over from other donors' samples. Each CDR3 is given with its conserved first and last residue. Fields, in order: V gene, J gene, clone size, D gene, CDR3 protein, CDR3 DNA. The D gene is left open where the match is weak. Only some rows state a clone size, as once, few, many or a class for expanded clones.

V gene: TRBV7-2
J gene: TRBJ2-1
clone size: NA
D gene: NA
CDR3 protein: CASSLEGLFTYNEQFF
CDR3 DNA: TGTGCCAGCAGCTTAGAGGGACTCTTTACCTACAATGAGCAGTTCTTC

V gene: TRBV6-5
J gene: TRBJ2-7
clone size: NA
D gene: TRBD2
CDR3 protein: CASSPFSRGGYEQYF
CDR3 DNA: TGTGCCAGCAGCCCTTTTTCACGGGGGGGCTACGAGCAGTACTTC

V gene: TRBV18
J gene: TRBJ2-7
clone size: NA
D gene: NA
CDR3 protein: CASSLGAYEQYF
CDR3 DNA: TGTGCCAGCTCACTCGGGGCCTACGAGCAGTACTTC

V gene: TRBV4-3
J gene: TRBJ1-2
clone size: NA
D gene: TRBD1
CDR3 protein: CASSHTTGDYGYTF
CDR3 DNA: TGCGCCAGCAGCCACACGACAGGGGATTATGGCTACACCTTC

V gene: TRBV5-1
J gene: TRBJ2-7
clone size: NA
D gene: TRBD1
CDR3 protein: CASSLWDSAYEQYF
CDR3 DNA: TGCGCCAGCAGCCTGTGGGACAGCGCATACGAGCAGTACTTC

V gene: TRBV6-1
J gene: TRBJ2-2
clone size: NA
D gene: NA
CDR3 protein: CASSELRGASGTGELFF
CDR3 DNA: TGTGCCAGCAGTGAACTGAGGGGCGCTTCGGGCACCGGGGAGCTGTTTTTT

V gene: TRBV12-5
J gene: TRBJ2-2
clone size: NA
D gene: TRBD2
CDR3 protein: CASGLVSGRTGELFF
CDR3 DNA: TGTGCTAGTGGTTTGGTTAGCGGGCGCACCGGGGAGCTGTTTTTT

V gene: TRBV28
J gene: TRBJ1-5
clone size: once
D gene: NA
CDR3 protein: CASKVQGSNQPQHF
CDR3 DNA: TGTGCCAGCAAAGTACAGGGAAGCAATCAGCCCCAGCATTTT

V gene: TRBV11-2
J gene: TRBJ2-2
clone size: once
D gene: NA
CDR3 protein: CASSLDGHNTGELFF
CDR3 DNA: TGTGCCAGCAGCTTAGACGGACATAACACCGGGGAGCTGTTTTTT

V gene: TRBV11-2
J gene: TRBJ2-3
clone size: NA
D gene: NA
CDR3 protein: CASSFSGSTDTQYF
CDR3 DNA: TGTGCCAGCAGCTTTTCAGGGTCCACAGATACGCAGTATTTT

V gene: TRBV5-1
J gene: TRBJ2-7
clone size: NA
D gene: NA
CDR3 protein: CASTRGGQDGYEQYF
CDR3 DNA: TGCGCCAGCACCCGTGGGGGACAAGATGGCTACGAGCAGTACTTC

V gene: TRBV5-1
J gene: TRBJ2-1
clone size: few
D gene: TRBD2
CDR3 protein: CASSLDPPGGRARSNEQFF
CDR3 DNA: TGCGCCAGCAGCTTGGACCCCCCCGGAGGGAGGGCCAGGTCCAATGAGCAGTTCTTC

V gene: TRBV15
J gene: TRBJ2-7
clone size: NA
D gene: NA
CDR3 protein: CATSRDRGREQYF
CDR3 DNA: TGTGCCACCAGCAGAGACAGGGGTAGGGAGCAGTACTTC

V gene: TRBV27
J gene: TRBJ1-2
clone size: NA
D gene: NA
CDR3 protein: CASKGRTVYGYTF
CDR3 DNA: TGTGCCAGCAAGGGACGGACAGTCTATGGCTACACCTTC

V gene: TRBV5-1
J gene: TRBJ2-1
clone size: NA
D gene: NA
CDR3 protein: CASSLAQGAYNEQFF
CDR3 DNA: TGCGCCAGCAGCTTGGCCCAGGGTGCATACAATGAGCAGTTCTTC

V gene: TRBV6-5
J gene: TRBJ2-2
clone size: few
D gene: NA
CDR3 protein: CASSFGTGELFF
CDR3 DNA: TGTGCCAGCAGTTTCGGGACCGGGGAGCTGTTTTTT

V gene: TRBV7-3
J gene: TRBJ2-3
clone size: NA
D gene: NA
CDR3 protein: CASSLSLADTQYF
CDR3 DNA: TGTGCCAGCAGCTTAAGTTTGGCAGATACGCAGTATTTT

V gene: TRBV14
J gene: TRBJ1-2
clone size: few
D gene: NA
CDR3 protein: CASSRQGYGYTF
CDR3 DNA: TGTGCCAGCAGCCGCCAGGGTTATGGCTACACCTTC

V gene: TRBV15
J gene: TRBJ2-7
clone size: NA
D gene: NA
CDR3 protein: CATSRDLADYEQYF
CDR3 DNA: TGTGCCACCAGCAGAGATTTGGCAGACTACGAGCAGTACTTC

V gene: TRBV19
J gene: TRBJ1-3
clone size: few
D gene: NA
CDR3 protein: CASGVWFGNTIYF
CDR3 DNA: TGTGCCAGCGGGGTCTGGTTCGGAAACACCATATATTTT

V gene: TRBV7-3
J gene: TRBJ2-1
clone size: NA
D gene: TRBD2
CDR3 protein: CASSPGTSGPYNEQFF
CDR3 DNA: TGTGCCAGCAGCCCCGGGACTAGCGGACCTTACAATGAGCAGTTCTTC

V gene: TRBV28
J gene: TRBJ2-7
clone size: NA
D gene: TRBD1
CDR3 protein: CASRGTGDYEQYF
CDR3 DNA: TGTGCCAGCAGAGGGACAGGGGACTACGAGCAGTACTTC

V gene: TRBV21-1
J gene: TRBJ2-2
clone size: once
D gene: NA
CDR3 protein: CASSKGTGVHGELFF
CDR3 DNA: TGTGCCAGCAGCAAAGGTACAGGGGTTCACGGGGAGCTGTTTTTT

V gene: TRBV25-1
J gene: TRBJ2-1
clone size: few
D gene: NA
CDR3 protein: CASSESGYNEQFF
CDR3 DNA: TGTGCCAGCAGTGAATCGGGGTACAATGAGCAGTTCTTC

V gene: TRBV30
J gene: TRBJ2-7
clone size: NA
D gene: TRBD2
CDR3 protein: CAWSVLGTSGSGEQYF
CDR3 DNA: TGTGCCTGGAGTGTACTTGGGACTAGCGGGAGCGGCGAGCAGTACTTC

V gene: TRBV7-2
J gene: TRBJ2-5
clone size: NA
D gene: NA
CDR3 protein: CASSLFGGQETQYF
CDR3 DNA: TGTGCCAGCAGCTTATTCGGGGGACAAGAGACCCAGTACTTC

V gene: TRBV7-9
J gene: TRBJ1-1
clone size: NA
D gene: NA
CDR3 protein: CASSSRTAGNTEAFF
CDR3 DNA: TGTGCCAGCAGCTCTCGGACAGCGGGGAACACTGAAGCTTTCTTT

V gene: TRBV6-1
J gene: TRBJ1-2
clone size: NA
D gene: NA
CDR3 protein: CASSEVGARRTIGYTF
CDR3 DNA: TGTGCCAGCAGTGAAGTAGGGGCGCGCAGGACTATTGGCTACACCTTC

V gene: TRBV5-6
J gene: TRBJ1-5
clone size: NA
D gene: NA
CDR3 protein: CASSLDGGNQPQHF
CDR3 DNA: TGTGCCAGCAGCTTGGACGGGGGCAATCAGCCCCAGCATTTT

V gene: TRBV28
J gene: TRBJ2-3
clone size: few
D gene: TRBD2
CDR3 protein: CATETSGDTDTQYF
CDR3 DNA: TGTGCCACCGAGACTAGCGGGGACACAGATACGCAGTATTTT

V gene: TRBV11-2
J gene: TRBJ1-1
clone size: many
D gene: TRBD1
CDR3 protein: CASSLAGQHTEAFF
CDR3 DNA: TGTGCCAGCAGCTTAGCGGGACAGCACACTGAAGCTTTCTTT

V gene: TRBV7-2
J gene: TRBJ2-3
clone size: NA
D gene: TRBD2
CDR3 protein: CASSLRSGSAGVTDTQYF
CDR3 DNA: TGTGCCAGCAGCTTAAGATCTGGTAGTGCGGGGGTCACAGATACGCAGTATTTT

V gene: TRBV18
J gene: TRBJ2-1
clone size: NA
D gene: TRBD2
CDR3 protein: CASSPGDYVRFF
CDR3 DNA: TGTGCCAGCTCACCAGGGGACTACGTTAGGTTCTTC

V gene: TRBV5-4
J gene: TRBJ2-5
clone size: NA
D gene: TRBD1
CDR3 protein: CASSFNRGRGETQYF
CDR3 DNA: TGTGCCAGCAGTTTCAACAGGGGGCGCGGTGAGACCCAGTACTTC

V gene: TRBV27
J gene: TRBJ1-1
clone size: NA
D gene: NA
CDR3 protein: CATHSGAEAFF
CDR3 DNA: TGTGCCACCCACAGTGGAGCTGAAGCTTTCTTT

V gene: TRBV9
J gene: TRBJ2-3
clone size: NA
D gene: NA
CDR3 protein: CASSLEESTDTQYF
CDR3 DNA: TGTGCCAGCAGCCTGGAGGAGAGCACAGATACGCAGTATTTT

V gene: TRBV4-3
J gene: TRBJ1-1
clone size: NA
D gene: TRBD1
CDR3 protein: CASSQGAGGTEAFF
CDR3 DNA: TGCGCCAGCAGCCAAGGGGCAGGGGGTACTGAAGCTTTCTTT

V gene: TRBV6-1
J gene: TRBJ1-4
clone size: NA
D gene: NA
CDR3 protein: CASSEWTETNEKLFF
CDR3 DNA: TGTGCCAGCAGTGAATGGACGGAAACTAATGAAAAACTGTTTTTT

V gene: TRBV5-1
J gene: TRBJ2-5
clone size: once
D gene: NA
CDR3 protein: CASSRGEVQETQYF
CDR3 DNA: TGCGCCAGCAGCCGAGGGGAGGTCCAAGAGACCCAGTACTTC

V gene: TRBV30
J gene: TRBJ2-1
clone size: few
D gene: NA
CDR3 protein: CAWSVLGGGSYNEQFF
CDR3 DNA: TGTGCCTGGAGTGTACTGGGGGGAGGCTCCTACAATGAGCAGTTCTTC

V gene: TRBV9
J gene: TRBJ2-6
clone size: NA
D gene: TRBD1
CDR3 protein: CASTQGVSGANVLTF
CDR3 DNA: TGTGCCAGCACCCAGGGGGTCTCTGGGGCCAACGTCCTGACTTTC

V gene: TRBV2
J gene: TRBJ2-7
clone size: NA
D gene: NA
CDR3 protein: CASSEFGGYYEQYF
CDR3 DNA: TGTGCCAGCAGTGAATTTGGGGGTTACTACGAGCAGTACTTC

V gene: TRBV5-1
J gene: TRBJ2-1
clone size: NA
D gene: NA
CDR3 protein: CASSLRGAYNEQFF
CDR3 DNA: TGCGCCAGCAGCTTGAGGGGAGCCTACAATGAGCAGTTCTTC

V gene: TRBV29-1
J gene: TRBJ2-6
clone size: NA
D gene: NA
CDR3 protein: CSVAGSGANVLTF
CDR3 DNA: TGCAGCGTTGCAGGCTCTGGGGCCAACGTCCTGACTTTC

V gene: TRBV13
J gene: TRBJ2-1
clone size: NA
D gene: NA
CDR3 protein: CASSLDTGLSSYNEQFF
CDR3 DNA: TGTGCCAGCAGCTTAGACACAGGGCTGAGCTCCTACAATGAGCAGTTCTTC

V gene: TRBV5-1
J gene: TRBJ2-2
clone size: NA
D gene: TRBD2
CDR3 protein: CASSLSGTPDTGELFF
CDR3 DNA: TGCGCCAGCAGCTTGAGCGGGACTCCGGACACCGGGGAGCTGTTTTTT

V gene: TRBV2
J gene: TRBJ2-5
clone size: NA
D gene: NA
CDR3 protein: CASSEGDGGGTQYF
CDR3 DNA: TGTGCCAGCAGTGAAGGGGACGGTGGAGGGACCCAGTACTTC

V gene: TRBV5-1
J gene: TRBJ1-4
clone size: once
D gene: NA
CDR3 protein: CASSLGGEEKLFF
CDR3 DNA: TGCGCCAGCAGCTTAGGGGGAGAAGAAAAACTGTTTTTT

V gene: TRBV5-8
J gene: TRBJ2-5
clone size: NA
D gene: TRBD1
CDR3 protein: CASTQTGWETQYF
CDR3 DNA: TGTGCCAGCACCCAGACAGGGTGGGAGACCCAGTACTTC

V gene: TRBV18
J gene: TRBJ2-4
clone size: NA
D gene: NA
CDR3 protein: CASSATGGWQNIQYF
CDR3 DNA: TGTGCCAGCTCAGCAACAGGAGGGTGGCAAAACATTCAGTACTTC

V gene: TRBV28
J gene: TRBJ2-6
clone size: NA
D gene: NA
CDR3 protein: CASSSTGTGANVLTF
CDR3 DNA: TGTGCCAGCAGTTCAACAGGGACTGGGGCCAACGTCCTGACTTTC

V gene: TRBV5-1
J gene: TRBJ1-2
clone size: NA
D gene: NA
CDR3 protein: CASSLPGDGYTF
CDR3 DNA: TGCGCCAGCAGCTTGCCTGGGGACGGCTACACCTTC

V gene: TRBV9
J gene: TRBJ2-2
clone size: once
D gene: TRBD1
CDR3 protein: CASSQGDNTGELFF
CDR3 DNA: TGTGCCAGTAGCCAGGGGGACAACACCGGGGAGCTGTTTTTT

V gene: TRBV11-2
J gene: TRBJ2-7
clone size: few
D gene: NA
CDR3 protein: CASSLDWRSEQYF
CDR3 DNA: TGTGCCAGCAGCTTAGATTGGAGAAGCGAGCAGTACTTC

V gene: TRBV7-8
J gene: TRBJ2-7
clone size: NA
D gene: NA
CDR3 protein: CASSPDGRRSAYEQYF
CDR3 DNA: TGTGCCAGCAGCCCCGATGGTCGACGGAGCGCCTACGAGCAGTACTTC